One sample yielded the 21 T cell receptor beta chains listed below, sequenced in a study of T cells in Graves' hyperthyroidism and ophthalmopathy. Using RNA transcripts as the source, TCR beta CDR3 regions were amplified. The TCR CDR3 first-round RT-PCR relied on the HTBI primer set. TCRdb independently ran MiXCR on the multiplex PCR reads; one entry per CDR3 protein. The sample holds about 400,000 distinct CDR3 sequences, 20% to 25% seen once. Sequenced sample: blood. The receptors shown here come from a man aged 45 to 65 with Graves' hyperthyroidism.

Many counts were recorded for this clonotype. The chain couples TRBV2 to TRBJ2-7; 14 bases line up with TRBD2. This CDR3 is 14 amino acids long. V was pared by 10 bases and J by 7 bases, with 9 bases of the junction left unmatched. CDR1 is SNHLY, CDR2 FYNNEI, per germline. The CDR3 sequence: CATLGLAGVGEQYF. CDR3 bases: TGTGCCACCCTGGGACTAGCGGGAGTGGGTGAGCAGTACTTC.

The table lists this clonotype with a count of one. The CDR3 loop is CASSSTGREQYF. CDR3 DNA sequence: TGCGCCAGCAGCTCGACAGGGAGGGAGCAGTACTTC. V is TRBV5-1 and J is TRBJ2-7, with a weak D call TRBD1 (7 bases). CDR1 is SGHRS and CDR2 is YFSETQ in the germline V gene. CDR3 length: 12 residues. V lost 3 bases to trimming and J lost 7 bases, with 11 bases between them.

The rearrangement uses TRBV6-1 and TRBJ1-1; D not certain. Per the germline V gene, CDR1 is MNHNS and CDR2 is SASEGT. There are 13 residues in the CDR3. Between the trimmed V and J ends, which lost 4 bases and 4 bases, there was a span of 10 bases. The CDR3 spells CASSVPGGTEAFF. The CDR3 DNA follows: TGTGCCAGCAGTGTCCCGGGCGGCACTGAAGCTTTCTTT.

The rearrangement joins TRBV20-1 to TRBJ2-1; D is possibly TRBD1 (5 bases). Germline V CDR1 and CDR2: DFQATT, SNEGSKA (reference sequence). Trimming shortened V by 0 bases and J by 9 bases, and 12 bases separated the two germline ends. The CDR3 consists of 13 residues. CDR3 sequence (DNA): TGCAGTGCTAGAGATAACAGCCAGGGTGAGCAGTTCTTC. As protein: CSARDNSQGEQFF.

Many counts were recorded for this clonotype. The chain links TRBV12-3 or TRBV12-4 to TRBJ2-7; the D gene is possibly TRBD2 (5 bases). V was clipped by 8 bases and J by 0 bases, with 8 bases between them. The CDR3 contains 12 residues. The CDR3 DNA reads as TGTGCCAGCCGTAGCGACTCCTACGAGCAGTACTTC. Residues: CASRSDSYEQYF.

The rearrangement links TRBV6-1 to TRBJ1-3, with a weak D call TRBD1 (5 bases). The CDR3 covers 15 residues. V lost 6 bases to trimming and J lost 1 base, with 13 bases between them. Germline lookup yields CDR1 MNHNS and CDR2 SASEGT. CDR3 coding DNA: TGTGCCAGCAGAGAATCGGGACGATCTGGAAACACCATATATTTT. Translation: CASRESGRSGNTIYF.

There are a few counts of this clonotype. The chain combines TRBV27 with TRBJ2-7; 10 bases align to TRBD1. The CDR3 is 18 amino acids. The V gene end was trimmed by 5 bases and the J gene end by 5 bases; junction bases not matched to a gene: 18. Germline V lookup: CDR1 MNHEY, CDR2 SMNVEV (reference sequence). CDR3 DNA sequence: TGTGCCAGCAGTCGACAGGGGGCCGGGCCAGCGGGAGTCCACGAGCAGTACTTC. Its protein product is CASSRQGAGPAGVHEQYF.

There are a few counts of this clonotype. This sequence joins TRBV2 and TRBJ2-1; D is ambiguous. CDR3 size: 15 residues. The V gene's germline CDR1 is SNHLY and CDR2 FYNNEI. Trimming took off 4 bases at V and 0 bases at J, with 10 bases between the two ends. DNA of the CDR3: TGTGCCAGCAGTGCCCTAGAGAGCTCCTACAATGAGCAGTTCTTC. Its translation: CASSALESSYNEQFF.

The sample holds a few counts of this clonotype. This chain links TRBV12-3 or TRBV12-4 with TRBJ2-2, with TRBD1 matching 8 bases. The V and J ends lost 4 bases and 7 bases, in that order; junction bases with no gene match: 11. This CDR3 contains 16 residues. The CDR3 region is CASSSLRGLDDGELFF. In DNA form, the CDR3 reads TGTGCCAGCAGTTCGCTCAGGGGGCTAGATGACGGGGAGCTGTTTTTT.

A remark on this clonotype: A junction end diverges from the germline sequence, so it may reflect a read error. The rearrangement uses TRBV7-3 and TRBJ2-7; 8 bases are a match to TRBD2. Germline CDR1 and CDR2: SGHTA and FQGTGA. This CDR3 comprises 16 residues. The CDR3 DNA follows: TGCGCCAGCAGCCAAGGGCCGGGACTAGAATTATACGAGCAGTACTTC. It encodes CASSQGPGLELYEQYF.

This clonotype was seen only a few times. This chain links TRBV7-9 with TRBJ1-2, with D possibly being TRBD1 (6 bases). Germline loops: CDR1 SEHNR, CDR2 FQNEAQ (reference sequence). This CDR3 spans 16 amino acids. Between the trimmed V and J ends, which lost 5 bases and 5 bases, there was a span of 21 bases. CDR3 bases: TGTGCCAGCAGCCCTTGGGACACGGCATCTAGTTATGGCTACACCTTC. It encodes CASSPWDTASSYGYTF.

The rearrangement uses TRBV5-1 and TRBJ2-3; weak D call: TRBD2 (7 bases). The germline gives CDR1 SGHRS, CDR2 YFSETQ. Trimming stripped 0 bases from V and 4 bases from J, with 18 bases between. This CDR3 comprises 17 residues. The CDR3: CASSLEDTGRGSDTQYF. As DNA, the CDR3 is TGCGCCAGCAGCTTGGAAGATACAGGGAGGGGATCAGATACGCAGTATTTT.

This clonotype was counted at least ten times. The chain couples TRBV28 to TRBJ1-1; the D is unclear. The ends were cut back, 8 bases at V and 11 bases at J, with 15 bases in the middle. Germline V lookup: CDR1 MDHEN, CDR2 SYDVKM. The CDR3 length is 11 residues. The CDR3 sequence: CASGVPSTAFF. The CDR3 nucleotides read TGTGCCAGCGGGGTCCCTTCCACGGCTTTCTTT. Full variable domain (rest looked up from reference TRBV28 and TRBJ1-1): DVKVTQSSRYLVKRTGEKVFLECVQDMDHENMFWYRQDPGLGLRLIYFSYDVKMKEKGDIPEGYSVSREKKERFSLILESASTNQTSMYLCASGVPSTAFFGQGTRLTVV.

This clonotype was recorded a few times. The chain combines TRBV7-8 with TRBJ2-7; D might be TRBD1 (6 bases). Deletions cut 6 bases from V and 0 bases from J, with 12 bases between. The CDR3 contains 14 residues. CDR1 SGHVS and CDR2 FQNEAQ come from the germline V gene. In DNA, the CDR3 is TGTGCCAGCAGGCGGACAGTATCCTCCTACGAGCAGTACTTC. Its protein product is CASRRTVSSYEQYF.

This clonotype came up a few times. The rearrangement uses TRBV20-1 and TRBJ2-7, with TRBD2 matching 11 bases. This CDR3 comprises 14 residues. The junction had 3 bases not matched to a gene; V was cut back by 5 bases and J by 0 bases. Germline V gives CDR1 DFQATT, CDR2 SNEGSKA (reference sequence). CDR3 sequence reads: CSASLAGDSYEQYF. CDR3 DNA: TGCAGTGCTTCACTAGCGGGAGACTCCTACGAGCAGTACTTC.

This chain connects TRBV6-1 to TRBJ1-6; 7 positions match TRBD1. The germline V gene encodes CDR1 MNHNS and CDR2 SASEGT. The junction had 11 bases not matched to a gene; V was cut back by 8 bases and J by 7 bases. The CDR3 has 15 residues. Here the CDR3 reads CASAYGAGGNSPLHF. The CDR3 DNA reads TGTGCCAGCGCGTACGGCGCAGGGGGAAATTCACCCCTCCACTTT.

This clonotype was seen at least ten times. The J gene is TRBJ2-3, the V gene TRBV28, with D maybe TRBD2 (7 bases). V was cut by 8 bases and J by 0 bases, with 15 bases left in between. The CDR3 covers 15 residues. CDR1 and CDR2 from the germline V gene are MDHEN and SYDVKM. The CDR3 DNA sequence: TGTGCCAGCGGAAAGGGGGGGGCCAGCACAGATACGCAGTATTTT. Translated: CASGKGGASTDTQYF.

Points on this clonotype: A read error may explain this, as a much larger clone is one base away. The chain carries TRBV2 and TRBJ2-3, with TRBD2 matching 12 bases. The CDR3 has 15 amino acids. The germline V gene encodes CDR1 SNHLY and CDR2 FYNNEI. V was pared by 2 bases and J by 10 bases, with 7 bases of the junction left unmatched. The CDR3 DNA is TGTGCCAGCAGTGAATTTGTACTAGCGGGAGGCGCGCAGTATTTT. It translates to CASSEFVLAGGAQYF.

Only a few counts were recorded for this clonotype. The J gene is TRBJ2-1, the V gene TRBV5-1; D gene unclear. Germline V lookup: CDR1 SGHRS, CDR2 YFSETQ. Trimming took off 0 bases at V and 10 bases at J, with 11 bases between the two ends. CDR3 length: 13 amino acids. Here the CDR3 DNA reads TGCGCCAGCAGCTTGGGGTCCGAACGGGAGCAGTTCTTC. Translation gives CASSLGSEREQFF.

On this clonotype itself: A much more abundant neighbour one base away suggests this may be a read error. This sequence joins TRBV5-1 and TRBJ2-7, with D perhaps TRBD2 (6 bases). CDR1 and CDR2 from the germline V gene are SGHRS and YFSETQ. This CDR3 contains 15 residues. V was clipped by 1 base and J by 5 bases, with 16 bases between them. CDR3 sequence reads: CASSLLGRGLHEQYF. The CDR3 DNA reads TGCGCCAGCAGCTTGTTAGGGCGGGGTCTCCACGAGCAGTACTTC.

A few counts support this clonotype. The V and J genes are TRBV11-3 and TRBJ2-5; TRBD2 agrees at 11 bases. CDR1 and CDR2 (germline): SGHNT, YENEEA. The CDR3 sequence is 17 residues long. V lost 4 bases, J lost 0 bases, and 7 bases stayed unmatched. The CDR3 DNA reads as TGTGCCAGCAGCTCTGAAAAGGGACTAGCGGACCAAGAGACCCAGTACTTC. Its translation is CASSSEKGLADQETQYF.